The T cell receptor (beta chain) described here comes from a study of PD-1 blockade in classical Hodgkin lymphoma. Regarding the study as a whole: Newly diagnosed patients had baseline TCR diversity that was reportedly lower than that of healthy donors.

This CDR3 has 13 residues. Per the germline V gene, CDR1 is SQVTM and CDR2 is ANQGSEA. Trimming cost V 5 bases and J 2 bases, with 13 bases left between them. All the patients suffered relapse after autologous stem cell transplantation, and brentuximab vedotin exposure differed. Thawed PBMCs were the source of CD4+ T cells, purified by magnetic negative selection. This table comes from immunoSEQ multiplex PCR, and its TCRdb copy is limited to in-frame clones, with some not included. The sample consists of around 13,000 clones, 85% to 90% of them appearing once. Concerning this clone: The antigen is undetermined.

The TCR originated in a human donor with classical Hodgkin lymphoma. This sample comprised CD4+ T cells from blood, obtained at baseline. The genes are TRBV29-1 and TRBJ2-7; possibly TRBD1 for D (5 bases). This chain's CDR3 is CSVRQGGTYEQYF. In DNA form, the CDR3 reads TGCAGCGTTAGGCAGGGCGGCACCTACGAGCAGTACTTC.